A selection of T cell receptor beta chains follows, all from one sample in a study of memory CD4+ T cells and cytomegalovirus serostatus. This table comes from immunoSEQ multiplex PCR, and its TCRdb copy is limited to in-frame clones, with some not included. This sample carries tens of thousands of clones, roughly 76% of them seen once, and the ten largest clones take under 6%. The sample was memory CD4+ T cells from blood. The origin of the receptors is an adult in good health and CMV-seropositive. Both conserved end residues are part of each CDR3. A D gene is named only where the DNA matches it firmly.

TRBV2	TRBD1	14	TRBJ1-2	TGTGCCAGTAGATTGGACCGACAGGGCTATGGCTACACCTTC	CASRLDRQGYGYTF
TRBV29-1	-	15	TRBJ1-4	TGCAGCGTTGAAGAATCGGCCAGGGGAGGGGAAAAACTGTTTTTT	CSVEESARGGEKLFF
TRBV19	-	18	TRBJ2-2	TGTGCCAGTAGTACCCCGGACAGATTCTCTTCGAACACCGGGGAGCTGTTTTTT	CASSTPDRFSSNTGELFF
TRBV7-6	TRBD2	15	TRBJ2-7	TGTGCCAGCAGCAGGTTTCTAGCGGGGGGGGGCGAGCAGTACTTC	CASSRFLAGGGEQYF
TRBV15	-	15	TRBJ2-7	TGTGCCACCAGCAGATCAGGGGGGATACCCTACGAGCAGTACTTC	CATSRSGGIPYEQYF
TRBV19	-	14	TRBJ1-2	TGTGCCAGTAGTATCGGGGGCGCGATCTATGGCTACACCTTC	CASSIGGAIYGYTF
TRBV14	TRBD1	15	TRBJ2-4	TGTGCCAGCAGCCAAACGACAGGGGCGAAAAACATTCAGTACTTC	CASSQTTGAKNIQYF
TRBV28	-	14	TRBJ1-2	TGTGCCAGCAGTTTGTCGACCGGGACGAATGGCTACACCTTC	CASSLSTGTNGYTF
TRBV6-4	TRBD1	16	TRBJ2-6	TGTGCCAGCAGCCAGCAGGGGGCGTCTGGGGCCAACGTCCTGACTTTC	CASSQQGASGANVLTF
TRBV4-1	-	21	TRBJ2-6	TGCGCCAGCAGCCATTCGACTCGAGGGACATACACTACAGGTGGGGCCAACGTCCTGACTTTC	CASSHSTRGTYTTGGANVLTF
TRBV15	TRBD1	16	TRBJ1-2	TGTGCCACCAGCAGAAATGTCGGGGAGGGGGCTGATGGCTACACCTTC	CATSRNVGEGADGYTF
TRBV28	-	12	TRBJ2-1	TGTGCCAGCAGTCCGCGGAGGGTTACGCCGTTCTTC	CASSPRRVTPFF